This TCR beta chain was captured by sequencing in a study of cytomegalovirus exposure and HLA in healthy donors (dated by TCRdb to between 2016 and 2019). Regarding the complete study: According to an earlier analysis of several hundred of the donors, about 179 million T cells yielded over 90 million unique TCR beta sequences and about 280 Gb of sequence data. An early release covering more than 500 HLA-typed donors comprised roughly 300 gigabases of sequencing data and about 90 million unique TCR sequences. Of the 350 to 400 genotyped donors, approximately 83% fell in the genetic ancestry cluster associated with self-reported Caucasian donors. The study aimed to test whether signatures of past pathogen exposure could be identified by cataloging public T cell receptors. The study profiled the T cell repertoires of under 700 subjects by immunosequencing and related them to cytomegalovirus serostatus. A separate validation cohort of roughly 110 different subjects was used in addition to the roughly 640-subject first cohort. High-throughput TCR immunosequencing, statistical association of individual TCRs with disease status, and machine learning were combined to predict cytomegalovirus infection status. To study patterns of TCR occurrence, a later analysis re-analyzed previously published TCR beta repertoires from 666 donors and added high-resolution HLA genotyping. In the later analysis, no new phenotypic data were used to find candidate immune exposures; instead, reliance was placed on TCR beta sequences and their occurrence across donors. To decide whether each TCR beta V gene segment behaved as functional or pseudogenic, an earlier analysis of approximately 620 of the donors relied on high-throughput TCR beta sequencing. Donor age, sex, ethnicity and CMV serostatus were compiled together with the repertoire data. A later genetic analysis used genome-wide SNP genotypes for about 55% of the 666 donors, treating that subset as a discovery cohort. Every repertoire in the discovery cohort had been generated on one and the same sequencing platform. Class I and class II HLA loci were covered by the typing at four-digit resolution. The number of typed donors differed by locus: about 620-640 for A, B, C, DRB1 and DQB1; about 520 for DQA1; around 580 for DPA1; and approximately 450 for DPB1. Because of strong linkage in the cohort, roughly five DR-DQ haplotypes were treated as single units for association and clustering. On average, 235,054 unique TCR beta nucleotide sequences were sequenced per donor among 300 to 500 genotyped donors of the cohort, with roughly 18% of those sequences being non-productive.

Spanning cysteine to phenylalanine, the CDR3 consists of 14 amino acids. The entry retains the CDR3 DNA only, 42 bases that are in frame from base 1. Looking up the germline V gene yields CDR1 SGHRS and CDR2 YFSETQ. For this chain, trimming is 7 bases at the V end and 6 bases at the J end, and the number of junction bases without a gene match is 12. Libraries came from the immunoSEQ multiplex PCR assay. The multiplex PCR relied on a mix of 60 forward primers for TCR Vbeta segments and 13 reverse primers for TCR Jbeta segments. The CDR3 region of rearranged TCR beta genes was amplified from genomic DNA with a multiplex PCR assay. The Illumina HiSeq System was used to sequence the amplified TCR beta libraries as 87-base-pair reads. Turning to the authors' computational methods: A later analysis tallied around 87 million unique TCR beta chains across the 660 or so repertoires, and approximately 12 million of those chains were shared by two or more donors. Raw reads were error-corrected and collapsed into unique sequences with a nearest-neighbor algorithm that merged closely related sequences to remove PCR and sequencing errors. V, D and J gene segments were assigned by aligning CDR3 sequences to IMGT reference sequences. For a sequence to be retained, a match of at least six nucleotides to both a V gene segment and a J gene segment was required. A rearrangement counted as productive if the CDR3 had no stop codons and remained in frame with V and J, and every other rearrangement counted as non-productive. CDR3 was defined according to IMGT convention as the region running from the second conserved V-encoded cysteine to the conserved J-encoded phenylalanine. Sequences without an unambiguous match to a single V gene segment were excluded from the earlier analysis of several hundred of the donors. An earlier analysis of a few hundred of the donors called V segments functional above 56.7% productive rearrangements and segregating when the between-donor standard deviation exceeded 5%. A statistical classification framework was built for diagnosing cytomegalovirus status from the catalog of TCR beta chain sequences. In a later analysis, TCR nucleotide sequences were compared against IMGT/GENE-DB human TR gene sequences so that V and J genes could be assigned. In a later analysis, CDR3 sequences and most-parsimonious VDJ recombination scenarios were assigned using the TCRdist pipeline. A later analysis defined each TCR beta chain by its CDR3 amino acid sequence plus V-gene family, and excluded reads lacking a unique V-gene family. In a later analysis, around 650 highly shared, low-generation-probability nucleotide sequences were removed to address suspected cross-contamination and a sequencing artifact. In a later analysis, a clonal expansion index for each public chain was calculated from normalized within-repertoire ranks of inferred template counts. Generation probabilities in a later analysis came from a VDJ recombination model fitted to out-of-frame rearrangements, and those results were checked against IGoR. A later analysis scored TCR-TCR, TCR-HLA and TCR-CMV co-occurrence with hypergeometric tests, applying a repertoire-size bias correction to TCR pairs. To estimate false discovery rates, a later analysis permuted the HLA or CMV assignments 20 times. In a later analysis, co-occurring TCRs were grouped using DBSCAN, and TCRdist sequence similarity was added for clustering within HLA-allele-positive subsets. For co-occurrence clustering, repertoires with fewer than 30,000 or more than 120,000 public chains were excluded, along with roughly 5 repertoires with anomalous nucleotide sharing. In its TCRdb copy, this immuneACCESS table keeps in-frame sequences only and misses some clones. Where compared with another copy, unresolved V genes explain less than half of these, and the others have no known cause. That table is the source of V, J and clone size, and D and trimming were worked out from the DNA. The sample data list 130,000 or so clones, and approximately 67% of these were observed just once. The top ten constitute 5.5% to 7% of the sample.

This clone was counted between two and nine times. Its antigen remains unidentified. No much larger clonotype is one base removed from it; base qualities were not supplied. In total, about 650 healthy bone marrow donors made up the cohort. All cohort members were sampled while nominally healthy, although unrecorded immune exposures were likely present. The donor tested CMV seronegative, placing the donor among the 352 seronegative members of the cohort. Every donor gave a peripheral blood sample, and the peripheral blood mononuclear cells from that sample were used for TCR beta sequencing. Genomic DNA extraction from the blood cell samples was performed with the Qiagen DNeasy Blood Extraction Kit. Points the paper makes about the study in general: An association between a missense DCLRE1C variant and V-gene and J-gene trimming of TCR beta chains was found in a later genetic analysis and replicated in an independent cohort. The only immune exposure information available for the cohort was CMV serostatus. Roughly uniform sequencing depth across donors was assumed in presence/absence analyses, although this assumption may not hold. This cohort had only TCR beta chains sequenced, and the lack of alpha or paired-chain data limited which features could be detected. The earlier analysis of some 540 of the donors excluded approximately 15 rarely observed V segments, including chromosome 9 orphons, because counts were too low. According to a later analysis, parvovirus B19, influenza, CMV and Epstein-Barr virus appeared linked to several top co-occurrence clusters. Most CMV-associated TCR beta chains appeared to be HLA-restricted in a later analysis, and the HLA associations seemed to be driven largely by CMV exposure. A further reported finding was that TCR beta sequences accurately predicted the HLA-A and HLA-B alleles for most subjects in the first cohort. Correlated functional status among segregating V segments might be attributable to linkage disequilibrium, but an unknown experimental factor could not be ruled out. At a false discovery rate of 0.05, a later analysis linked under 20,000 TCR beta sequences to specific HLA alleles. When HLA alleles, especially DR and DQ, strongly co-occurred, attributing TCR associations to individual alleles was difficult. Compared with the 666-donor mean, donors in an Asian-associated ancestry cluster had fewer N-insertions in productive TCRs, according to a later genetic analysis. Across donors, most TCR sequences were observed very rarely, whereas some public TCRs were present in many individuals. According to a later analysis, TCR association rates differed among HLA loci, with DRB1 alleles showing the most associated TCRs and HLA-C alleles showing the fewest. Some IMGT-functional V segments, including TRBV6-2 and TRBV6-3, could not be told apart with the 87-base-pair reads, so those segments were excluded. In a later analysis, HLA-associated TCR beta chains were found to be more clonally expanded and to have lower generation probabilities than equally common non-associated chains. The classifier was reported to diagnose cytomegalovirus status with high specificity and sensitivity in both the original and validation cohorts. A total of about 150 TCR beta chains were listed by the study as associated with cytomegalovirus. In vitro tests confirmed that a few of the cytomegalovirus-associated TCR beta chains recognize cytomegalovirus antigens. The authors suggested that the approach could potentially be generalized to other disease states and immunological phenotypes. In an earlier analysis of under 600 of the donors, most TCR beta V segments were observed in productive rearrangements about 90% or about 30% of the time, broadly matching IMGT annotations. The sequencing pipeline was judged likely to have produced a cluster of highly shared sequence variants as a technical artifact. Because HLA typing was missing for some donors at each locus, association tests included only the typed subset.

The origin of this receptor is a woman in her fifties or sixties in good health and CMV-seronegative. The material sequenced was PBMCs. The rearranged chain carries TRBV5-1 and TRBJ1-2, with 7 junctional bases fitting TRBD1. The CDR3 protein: CASQALTGLNGYTF. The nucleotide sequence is TGCGCCAGCCAAGCCCTGACAGGGTTGAATGGCTACACCTTC. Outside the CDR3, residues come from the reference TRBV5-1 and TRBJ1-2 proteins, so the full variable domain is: KAGVTQTPRYLIKTRGQQVTLSCSPISGHRSVSWYQQTPGQGLQFLFEYFSETQRNKGNFPGRFSGRQFSNSRSEMNVSTLELGDSALYLCASQALTGLNGYTFGSGTRLTVV.